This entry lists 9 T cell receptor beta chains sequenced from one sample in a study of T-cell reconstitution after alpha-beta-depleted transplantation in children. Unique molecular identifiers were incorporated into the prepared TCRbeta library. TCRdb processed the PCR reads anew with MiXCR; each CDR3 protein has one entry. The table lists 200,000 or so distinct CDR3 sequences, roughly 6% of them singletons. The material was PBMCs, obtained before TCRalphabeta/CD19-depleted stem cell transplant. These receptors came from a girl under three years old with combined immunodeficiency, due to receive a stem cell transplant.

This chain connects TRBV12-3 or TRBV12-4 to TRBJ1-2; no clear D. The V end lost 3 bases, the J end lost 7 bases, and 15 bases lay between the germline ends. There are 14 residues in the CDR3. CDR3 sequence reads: CASSFSSGFPGYTF. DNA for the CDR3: TGTGCCAGCAGTTTTTCAAGCGGGTTTCCTGGCTACACCTTC.

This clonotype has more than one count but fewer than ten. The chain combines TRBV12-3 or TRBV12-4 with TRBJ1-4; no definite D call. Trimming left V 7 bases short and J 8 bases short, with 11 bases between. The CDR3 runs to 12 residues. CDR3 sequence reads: CASTPDGEKLFF. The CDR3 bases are TGTGCCAGCACCCCCGACGGGGAAAAACTGTTTTTT.

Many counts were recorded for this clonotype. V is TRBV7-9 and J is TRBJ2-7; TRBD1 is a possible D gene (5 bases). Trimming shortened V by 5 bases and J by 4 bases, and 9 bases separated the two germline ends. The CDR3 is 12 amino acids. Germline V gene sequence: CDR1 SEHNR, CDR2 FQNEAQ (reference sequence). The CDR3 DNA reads TGTGCCAGCAGCCGCAACAGGTACGAGCAGTACTTC. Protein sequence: CASSRNRYEQYF. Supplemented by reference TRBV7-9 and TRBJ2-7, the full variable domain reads DTGVSQNPRHKITKRGQNVTFRCDPISEHNRLYWYRQTLGQGPEFLTYFQNEAQLEKSRLLSDRFSAERPKGSFSTLEIQRTEQGDSAMYLCASSRNRYEQYFGPGTRLTVT.

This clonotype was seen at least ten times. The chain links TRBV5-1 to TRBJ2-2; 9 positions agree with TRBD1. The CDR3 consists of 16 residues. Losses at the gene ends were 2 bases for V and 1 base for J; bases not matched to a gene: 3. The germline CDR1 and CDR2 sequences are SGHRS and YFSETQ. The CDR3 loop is CASSLTGGLNTGELFF. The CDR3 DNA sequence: TGCGCCAGCAGCTTAACAGGGGGCTTGAACACCGGGGAGCTGTTTTTT.

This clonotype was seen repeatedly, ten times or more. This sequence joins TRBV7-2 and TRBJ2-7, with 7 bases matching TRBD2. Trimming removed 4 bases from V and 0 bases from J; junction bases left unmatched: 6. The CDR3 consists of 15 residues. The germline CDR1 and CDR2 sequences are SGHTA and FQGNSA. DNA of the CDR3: TGTGCCAGCAGCTATACCCCGGGGGGCTCCTACGAGCAGTACTTC. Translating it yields CASSYTPGGSYEQYF.

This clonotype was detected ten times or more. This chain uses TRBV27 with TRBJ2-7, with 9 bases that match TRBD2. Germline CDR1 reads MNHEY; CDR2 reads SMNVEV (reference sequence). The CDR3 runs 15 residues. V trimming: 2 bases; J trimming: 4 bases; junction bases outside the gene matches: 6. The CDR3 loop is CASSLAGTSFYEQYF. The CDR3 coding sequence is TGTGCCAGCAGTTTAGCCGGGACTAGCTTTTACGAGCAGTACTTC.

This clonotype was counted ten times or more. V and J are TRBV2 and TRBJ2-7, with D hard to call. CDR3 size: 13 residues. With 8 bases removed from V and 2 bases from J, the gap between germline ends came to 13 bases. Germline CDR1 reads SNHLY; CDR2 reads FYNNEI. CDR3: CASERRRAYEQYF. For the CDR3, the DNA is TGTGCCAGCGAAAGGCGGAGAGCCTACGAGCAGTACTTC. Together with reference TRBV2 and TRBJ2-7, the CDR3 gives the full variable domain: EPEVTQTPSHQVTQMGQEVILRCVPISNHLYFYWYRQILGQKVEFLVSFYNNEISEKSEIFDDQFSVERPDGSNFTLKIRSTKLEDSAMYFCASERRRAYEQYFGPGTRLTVT.

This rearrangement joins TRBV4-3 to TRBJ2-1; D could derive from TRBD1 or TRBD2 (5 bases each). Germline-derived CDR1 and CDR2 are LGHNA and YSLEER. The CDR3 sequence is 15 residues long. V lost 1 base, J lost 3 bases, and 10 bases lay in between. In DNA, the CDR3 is TGCGCCAGCAGCCAAGGAGGGGCCCTCTACAATGAGCAGTTCTTC. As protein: CASSQGGALYNEQFF.

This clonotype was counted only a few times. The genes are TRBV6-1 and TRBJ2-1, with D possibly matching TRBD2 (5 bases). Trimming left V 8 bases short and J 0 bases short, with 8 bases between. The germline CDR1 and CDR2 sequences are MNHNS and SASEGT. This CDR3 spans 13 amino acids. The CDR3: CASRGSSYNEQFF. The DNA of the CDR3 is TGTGCCAGCCGGGGAAGCTCCTACAATGAGCAGTTCTTC.